This TCR beta chain was identified during a study of blood T cell repertoires in COVID-19. Study information: Whether acute or convalescent, the COVID-19 samples came from the United States, Italy and Spain.

Patients of the Seattle cohort, enrolled during active infection, were followed longitudinally. The authors' processing: Cell counts per sample came from amplifying reference gene primers. The data were produced by immunoSEQ multiplex PCR, yet TCRdb's version contains in-frame clones alone and is incomplete. The V and J calls and clone size were taken over from that table, and D and trimming were inferred from the DNA. Among 250,000 to 350,000 clones listed, around 84% were seen once. The trim removed 6 bases at V and 5 bases at J, leaving 12 bases unmatched. This CDR3 spans 15 amino acids. CDR1 is MNHNY and CDR2 is SVGAGI in the germline V gene (reference sequence).

The clonotype originates from a human donor with COVID-19, enrolled during active disease. The donor label of this sample is uncertain. Sequenced material: peripheral blood. The rearrangement uses TRBV6-6 and TRBJ1-2, with TRBD1 identical over 7 bases. The CDR3 here is CASSPLGQSTYGYTF. CDR3 nucleotide sequence: TGTGCCAGCAGCCCTTTGGGACAGTCTACATATGGCTACACCTTC.